Shown below are 27 T cell receptor beta chains from a single sample sequenced in a study of T cell responses to AZD1222 COVID-19 vaccine. Repertoires were generated with immunoSEQ multiplex PCR, while TCRdb's copy carries only in-frame clones and drops some. This table holds some 80,000 clones, around 89% found once. This specimen consisted of peripheral blood, obtained 28 days after the second dose of the MenACWY control vaccine. All receptors come from an adult who received the MenACWY meningococcal vaccine as a control.

This sequence joins TRBV9 and TRBJ1-6, with 8 nucleotides matching TRBD1. CDR1 and CDR2 from the germline V gene are SGDLS and YYNGEE. This CDR3 spans 15 amino acids. J gave up 9 bases and V 0 bases, and 5 bases lay outside the gene matches. The CDR3 DNA is TGTGCCAGCAGCGTAGAGACAGGGGAGAGTTCACCCCTCCACTTT. Translated, it gives CASSVETGESSPLHF. The full variable domain, in which reference TRBV9 and TRBJ1-6 provide the parts outside the CDR3, is DSGVTQTPKHLITATGQRVTLRCSPRSGDLSVYWYQQSLDQGLQFLIQYYNGEERAKGNILERFSAQQFPDLHSELNLSSLELGDSALYFCASSVETGESSPLHFGNGTRLTVT.

This rearrangement joins TRBV5-1 to TRBJ1-1, with TRBD1 matching 8 bases. The CDR3 is 15 residues long. Trimming at V came to 0 bases and at J to 2 bases, leaving 3 bases not matched to a gene. Per germline, CDR1 SGHRS and CDR2 YFSETQ. CDR3 region: CASSLVQGVNTEAFF. The CDR3 bases are TGCGCCAGCAGCTTGGTACAGGGGGTTAACACTGAAGCTTTCTTT.

This clone was detected a few times. The V call is TRBV28, the J call TRBJ1-2; 7 bases line up with TRBD1. Germline V lookup: CDR1 MDHEN, CDR2 SYDVKM. CDR3 length: 15 residues. The trim removed 4 bases at V and 6 bases at J, leaving 11 bases unmatched. CDR3 loop: CASSSPGGQADGYTF. DNA of the CDR3: TGTGCCAGCAGTTCTCCAGGGGGGCAGGCCGATGGCTACACCTTC.

This sequence joins TRBV5-4 and TRBJ2-3; D perhaps matches TRBD2 (6 bases). Trimming took off 2 bases at V and 5 bases at J, with 15 bases between the two ends. The CDR3 contains 15 residues. Germline V lookup: CDR1 SGHNT, CDR2 YYREEE (reference sequence). The chain's CDR3 is CASSLSLANRDTQYF. CDR3 bases: TGTGCCAGCAGCTTAAGTCTAGCGAATCGAGATACGCAGTATTTT.

V and J are TRBV3-1 (or the pseudogene TRBV3-2) and TRBJ1-5; D call uncertain. Germline lookup yields CDR1 LGHDT and CDR2 YNNKEL (reference sequence). V was pared by 7 bases and J by 1 base, with 14 bases between. There are 15 residues in the CDR3. The CDR3 spells CASNPDSLSNQPQHF. The CDR3 DNA is TGTGCCAGCAACCCGGACTCCCTGAGCAATCAGCCCCAGCATTTT.

The chain couples TRBV18 to TRBJ2-1; 13 bases are a match to TRBD2. The CDR3 is 16 amino acids. Trimming at V came to 5 bases and at J to 4 bases, leaving 5 bases not matched to a gene. From germline, CDR1 is KGHSH and CDR2 LQKENI. CDR3 in amino acids: CASSTGLAGAYNEQFF. Here the CDR3 DNA reads TGTGCCAGCTCAACCGGACTAGCGGGGGCATACAATGAGCAGTTCTTC.

The chain employs TRBV3-1 (or the pseudogene TRBV3-2) and TRBJ1-2; 7 nucleotides align to TRBD1. CDR3 length equals 16 residues. V trimming: 2 bases; J trimming: 6 bases; junction bases outside the gene matches: 12. CDR1 and CDR2 (germline): LGHDT, YNNKEL (reference sequence). The CDR3 sequence is CASSQWVEQGMDGYTF. In DNA form, the CDR3 reads TGTGCCAGCAGCCAATGGGTCGAACAGGGGATGGATGGCTACACCTTC.

The chain has TRBV4-2 and TRBJ1-4; TRBD1 agrees at 8 bases. The CDR3 is 15 amino acids. The ends lost 4 bases at V and 5 bases at J; junction bases unmatched: 6. Germline V CDR1 and CDR2: LGHNA, YNFKEQ. For the CDR3, the DNA is TGTGCCAGCAGCCCGGGGACAGGAAAAAATGAAAAACTGTTTTTT. Its protein product is CASSPGTGKNEKLFF.

V and J are TRBV5-1 and TRBJ1-6; D is unclear. The CDR3 sequence is 14 residues long. V was shortened by 0 bases and J by 10 bases, with 11 bases between the two germline ends. Germline V gene data show CDR1 as SGHRS and CDR2 as YFSETQ. The CDR3: CASSLGQSESPLHF. CDR3 in DNA: TGCGCCAGCAGCTTGGGTCAGAGTGAGTCACCCCTCCACTTT.

This clone was detected only a few times. The rearrangement uses TRBV4-3 and TRBJ2-7; D is unresolved. Germline CDR1 and CDR2: LGHNA and YSLEER. This CDR3 is 14 amino acids long. V shed 0 bases and J shed 2 bases, with 8 bases lying between them. Here the CDR3 reads CASSQDTVTYEQYF. The CDR3 DNA is TGCGCCAGCAGCCAAGACACGGTTACCTACGAGCAGTACTTC.

The chain employs TRBV5-1 and TRBJ2-7, with a weak D call TRBD1 (7 bases). The CDR3 has 15 amino acids. The germline V and J ends were trimmed by 1 base and 0 bases, with 11 bases remaining between them. The germline V gene has CDR1 SGHRS and CDR2 YFSETQ. CDR3 loop: CASSLSGGSSYEQYF. As DNA, the CDR3 is TGCGCCAGCAGCTTGTCAGGGGGGAGCTCCTACGAGCAGTACTTC.

For the CDR3, the DNA is TGCGCCAGCAGCTTGGTTGCGGGCCAAGGCCTTTACGAGCAGTACTTC. It yields the protein CASSLVAGQGLYEQYF. V usage is TRBV5-1 and J usage is TRBJ2-7; D is perhaps TRBD2 (5 bases). V dropped 0 bases and J dropped 4 bases, with 17 bases sitting between them. The germline V gene has CDR1 SGHRS and CDR2 YFSETQ. The CDR3 spans 16 residues.

Judged by abundance, this clone is medium-sized. The rearrangement joins TRBV19 to TRBJ2-7, with D possibly TRBD2 on 6 matching bases. V lost 3 bases to trimming and J lost 5 bases, with 11 bases between them. From germline, CDR1 is LNHDA and CDR2 SQIVND (reference sequence). The CDR3 runs 13 residues. Here the CDR3 DNA reads TGTGCCAGTAGTATTGCGGAGGGAAACGAGCAGTACTTC. Residues: CASSIAEGNEQYF.

The chain carries TRBV2 and TRBJ1-5, with D unclear. V dropped 3 bases and J dropped 3 bases, with 9 bases sitting between them. Germline V lookup: CDR1 SNHLY, CDR2 FYNNEI. The CDR3 is made up of 14 amino acids. In DNA form, the CDR3 reads TGTGCCAGCAGTGAGTGGGGTACCAATCAGCCCCAGCATTTT. This codes for CASSEWGTNQPQHF.

The chain is built from TRBV27 and TRBJ2-2; perhaps TRBD1 as D (6 bases). Trimming shortened V by 5 bases and J by 7 bases, and 14 bases separated the two germline ends. Germline-derived CDR1 and CDR2 are MNHEY and SMNVEV (reference sequence). The CDR3 spans 14 residues. In nucleotides, the CDR3 is TGTGCCAGCAGTAAGAACAGGGTCGGCGGGGAGCTGTTTTTT. Translating gives CASSKNRVGGELFF.

This sequence joins TRBV7-2 and TRBJ1-1; D gene unclear. The V end lost 2 bases, the J end lost 7 bases, and 17 bases lay between the germline ends. CDR1 is SGHTA, CDR2 FQGNSA, per germline. The CDR3 extends over 15 amino acids. The CDR3 DNA reads TGTGCCAGCAGCTTAACGGTGCTGCCCAGCTATGAAGCTTTCTTT. Translating it yields CASSLTVLPSYEAFF.

The genes are TRBV14 and TRBJ2-1, with D possibly called TRBD1 or TRBD2 (6 bases each). Germline assignment: CDR1 SGHDN and CDR2 FVKESK. V lost 0 bases, J lost 6 bases, and 15 bases lay in between. The CDR3 runs to 16 residues. This chain's CDR3 is CASSQDSGAAINEQFF. In nucleotides, the CDR3 is TGTGCCAGCAGCCAAGATTCGGGGGCCGCTATCAATGAGCAGTTCTTC.

V is TRBV28 and J is TRBJ2-1; D remains unclear. V lost 3 bases, J lost 14 bases, and 11 bases lay in between. The CDR3 has 11 residues. CDR1 and CDR2 from the germline V gene are MDHEN and SYDVKM. CDR3 region: CASSLGRVEFF. DNA of the CDR3: TGTGCCAGCAGTTTGGGTAGGGTCGAGTTCTTC.

There are a few counts of this clone. The chain uses TRBV29-1 and TRBJ2-3; 9 bases agree with TRBD1. The CDR3 runs to 15 residues. Germline CDR1 is SQVTM and CDR2 is ANQGSEA. Trimming at V came to 6 bases and at J to 0 bases, leaving 7 bases not matched to a gene. In nucleotides, the CDR3 is TGCAGCGTCCGGGGACAGGGCTCTAGCACAGATACGCAGTATTTT. It specifies CSVRGQGSSTDTQYF.

The chain joins TRBV14 to TRBJ2-4, with 8 bases that match TRBD2. Germline V gene lookup returns CDR1 SGHDN and CDR2 FVKESK. The trim removed 3 bases at V and 6 bases at J, leaving 4 bases unmatched. The CDR3 extends over 14 amino acids. The CDR3 bases are TGTGCCAGCAGCCACCCGGGACTAGTAAACATTCAGTACTTC. Translation: CASSHPGLVNIQYF.

The chain recombines TRBV28 with TRBJ2-1, with TRBD1 as a possible D gene (6 bases). The CDR3 is 15 residues long. Deletions cut 8 bases from V and 8 bases from J, with 22 bases between. From germline, CDR1 is MDHEN and CDR2 SYDVKM. The CDR3 nucleotides read TGTGCCAGCCGTCAACAGGGTGGAGTTTCCGATGAGCAGTTCTTC. Translated: CASRQQGGVSDEQFF.

CDR3 protein: CSASGTGGDYGYTF. Here the CDR3 DNA reads TGCAGTGCTAGTGGGACAGGGGGTGACTATGGCTACACCTTC. The V call is TRBV20-1, the J call TRBJ1-2; 11 bases line up with TRBD1. CDR1 is DFQATT and CDR2 is SNEGSKA in the germline V gene (reference sequence). The CDR3 spans 14 residues. The J segment lost 3 bases and the V segment lost 3 bases, leaving 3 bases of the junction unmatched.

This clone was counted a few times. The chain employs TRBV10-1 and TRBJ2-7; the D gene is possibly TRBD2 (6 bases). This CDR3 is 16 amino acids long. Looked up from germline, CDR1 is WNHNN and CDR2 is SYGVQD (reference sequence). V was shortened by 5 bases and J by 3 bases, with 20 bases between the two germline ends. The chain's CDR3 is CASSPSGWRSSYEQYF. CDR3 DNA sequence: TGCGCCAGCAGTCCAAGCGGGTGGAGGTCTAGCTACGAGCAGTACTTC.

This chain connects TRBV9 to TRBJ2-1; tentatively, D is TRBD1 (5 bases). CDR3 size: 15 residues. The germline V gene has CDR1 SGDLS and CDR2 YYNGEE. V was pared by 2 bases and J by 6 bases, with 15 bases between. This CDR3 reads CASSVIRGSRNEQFF. The CDR3 DNA sequence: TGTGCCAGCAGCGTCATAAGGGGATCACGCAATGAGCAGTTCTTC.

The chain has TRBV19 and TRBJ2-4; D gene ambiguous. Trimming stripped 3 bases from V and 1 base from J, with 10 bases between. CDR3 length equals 15 residues. The germline gives CDR1 LNHDA, CDR2 SQIVND (reference sequence). CDR3 DNA: TGTGCCAGTAGTATCGGGCCCTGGGCCAAAAACATTCAGTACTTC. Protein: CASSIGPWAKNIQYF.

The chain is built from TRBV24-1 and TRBJ2-1; weak D call: TRBD1 (5 bases). The CDR3 covers 15 residues. The V gene's germline CDR1 is KGHDR and CDR2 SFDVKD. Trimming took 6 bases from V and 1 from J, leaving 12 bases between them. The CDR3 DNA reads TGTGCCACCAGTAAGGACAAGGGGTCCTACAATGAGCAGTTCTTC. This gives the protein CATSKDKGSYNEQFF.

This chain connects TRBV19 to TRBJ2-1; 7 bases match TRBD2. From germline, CDR1 is LNHDA and CDR2 SQIVND (reference sequence). Trimming at V came to 0 bases and at J to 4 bases, leaving 6 bases not matched to a gene. The CDR3 sequence is 16 residues long. CDR3 sequence (DNA): TGTGCCAGTAGTATAGACTACGGGGGGACTTACAATGAGCAGTTCTTC. It is translated as CASSIDYGGTYNEQFF. Using reference TRBV19 and TRBJ2-1 for the parts outside the CDR3, the full variable domain is DGGITQSPKYLFRKEGQNVTLSCEQNLNHDAMYWYRQDPGQGLRLIYYSQIVNDFQKGDIAEGYSVSREKKESFPLTVTSAQKNPTAFYLCASSIDYGGTYNEQFFGPGTRLTVL.